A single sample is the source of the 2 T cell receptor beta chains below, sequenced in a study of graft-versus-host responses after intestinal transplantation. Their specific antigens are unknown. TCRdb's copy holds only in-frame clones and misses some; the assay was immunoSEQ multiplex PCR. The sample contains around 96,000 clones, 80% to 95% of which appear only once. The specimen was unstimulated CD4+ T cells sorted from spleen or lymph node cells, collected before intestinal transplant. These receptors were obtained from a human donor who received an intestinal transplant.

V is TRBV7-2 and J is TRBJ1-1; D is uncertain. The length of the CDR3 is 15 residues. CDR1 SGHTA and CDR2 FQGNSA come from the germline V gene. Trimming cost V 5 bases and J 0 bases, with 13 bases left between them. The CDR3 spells CASSPGSRMNTEAFF. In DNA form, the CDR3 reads TGTGCCAGCAGCCCTGGTAGCCGAATGAACACTGAAGCTTTCTTT.

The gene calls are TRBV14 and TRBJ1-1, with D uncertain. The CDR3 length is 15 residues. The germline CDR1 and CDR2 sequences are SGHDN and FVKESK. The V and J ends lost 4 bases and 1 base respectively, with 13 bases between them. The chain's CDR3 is CASSRLGGGNTEAFF. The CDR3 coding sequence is TGTGCCAGCAGCCGGTTGGGAGGAGGGAACACTGAAGCTTTCTTT.